The 18 T cell receptor beta chains below all came from one sample that was sequenced in a study of T cell responses to AZD1222 COVID-19 vaccine (dated by TCRdb to about 2021). The sample's time point, from its label and the paper: baseline before first vaccination. Library creation used the immunoSEQ multiplex PCR assay. TCRdb holds this immuneACCESS table with in-frame rearrangements only. Some clones are missing; in checked studies, unresolved V genes explain under half, and the rest has no known cause. In all, the sample holds about 87,000 clones, and roughly 88% of those were seen once. About 2.9% of the sample is taken by the ten largest. The sample here was peripheral blood, taken on day 0 of AZD1222 vaccination. The receptors come from an adult in good health.

This clone was counted between two and nine times. The chain joins TRBV3-1 (or the pseudogene TRBV3-2) to TRBJ2-7; D gene uncertain. Germline V gene lookup returns CDR1 LGHDT and CDR2 YNNKEL (reference sequence). This CDR3 has 15 amino acids. Trimming took 0 bases from V and 2 from J, leaving 11 bases between them. The CDR3 region has the DNA TGTGCCAGCAGCCAAGATTTAGAAACCACCTACGAGCAGTACTTC. Protein product: CASSQDLETTYEQYF.

The chain links TRBV6-5 to TRBJ1-1, with a possible D match to TRBD1 (6 bases). Germline V gene data show CDR1 as MNHEY and CDR2 as SVGAGI. Trimming left V 8 bases short and J 1 base short, with 11 bases between. The CDR3 has 13 residues. The CDR3 DNA reads TGTGCCAGCTGCACAGGGACGAACACTGAAGCTTTCTTT. Encoded protein: CASCTGTNTEAFF.

This chain joins TRBV11-2 and TRBJ1-6; D is uncertain. Germline V gene sequence: CDR1 SGHAT, CDR2 FQNNGV. Trimming shortened V by 1 base and J by 11 bases, and 21 bases separated the two germline ends. The CDR3 spans 17 residues. In DNA form, the CDR3 reads TGTGCCAGCAGCTTAGTCTGGGAAGGAGGCCTTAGCACACCCCTCCACTTT. As protein: CASSLVWEGGLSTPLHF.

J is TRBJ2-2 and V is TRBV7-9; no reliable D call. CDR1 is SEHNR and CDR2 is FQNEAQ in the germline V gene (reference sequence). The CDR3 loop spans 14 amino acids. V lost 1 base to trimming and J lost 3 bases, with 6 bases between them. The CDR3 DNA reads as TGTGCCAGCAGCTTAGATAGCTACACCGGGGAGCTGTTTTTT. Translation: CASSLDSYTGELFF. The entire variable domain, with the rest obtained from reference TRBV7-9 and TRBJ2-2, is as follows: DTGVSQNPRHKITKRGQNVTFRCDPISEHNRLYWYRQTLGQGPEFLTYFQNEAQLEKSRLLSDRFSAERPKGSFSTLEIQRTEQGDSAMYLCASSLDSYTGELFFGEGSRLTVL.

The chain has TRBV29-1 and TRBJ2-7, with 8 positions matching TRBD1. This CDR3 has 13 amino acids. CDR1 SQVTM and CDR2 ANQGSEA come from the germline V gene. V lost 4 bases and J lost 0; bases outside the gene matches: 2. This CDR3 reads CSVVTGGSYEQYF. The CDR3 DNA is TGCAGCGTTGTAACAGGGGGCTCCTACGAGCAGTACTTC.

The chain has TRBV23-1 and TRBJ2-5; no definite D call. TRBV23-1 is an ORF for which the function is uncertain. V shed 7 bases and J shed 4 bases, with 4 bases lying between them. The CDR3 has 10 amino acids. CDR3 protein: CASTRETQYF. CDR3 sequence (DNA): TGCGCCAGCACGAGAGAGACCCAGTACTTC.

This chain links TRBV19 with TRBJ1-5; TRBD1 aligns across 9 bases. The V gene end was trimmed by 5 bases and the J gene end by 0 bases; junction bases not matched to a gene: 8. This CDR3 region has 17 residues. Germline V lookup: CDR1 LNHDA, CDR2 SQIVND (reference sequence). CDR3: CASSRDRARISNQPQHF. CDR3 sequence (DNA): TGTGCCAGTAGTCGGGACAGGGCAAGGATTAGCAATCAGCCCCAGCATTTT.

The chain is built from TRBV6-5 and TRBJ1-6; D is undetermined. CDR3 length: 13 amino acids. The V and J ends lost 6 bases and 9 bases respectively, with 12 bases between them. Germline V gene data show CDR1 as MNHEY and CDR2 as SVGAGI. CDR3 nucleotides: TGTGCCAGCAGCACCATGAATTCTTCACCCCTCCACTTT. This translates into CASSTMNSSPLHF.

This clone was observed once. The chain recombines TRBV11-2 with TRBJ2-7, with D possibly being TRBD1 (6 bases). The CDR3 length is 15 residues. Per the germline V gene, CDR1 is SGHAT and CDR2 is FQNNGV. V dropped 3 bases and J dropped 3 bases, with 15 bases sitting between them. The CDR3: CASSFAWTEFYEQYF. The CDR3 bases are TGTGCCAGCAGCTTTGCCTGGACAGAGTTCTACGAGCAGTACTTC.

This rearrangement joins TRBV6-5 to TRBJ1-2, with D possibly matching TRBD1 (6 bases). Germline CDR1 MNHEY, CDR2 SVGAGI. This CDR3 has 12 residues. Trimming took 8 bases from V and 6 from J, leaving 13 bases between them. As DNA, the CDR3 is TGTGCCAGCTCCAGGGGAGGGGATGGCTACACCTTC. It specifies CASSRGGDGYTF.

The J gene is TRBJ1-2, the V gene TRBV28; weak D call: TRBD1 (5 bases). V was shortened by 6 bases and J by 4 bases, with 15 bases between the two germline ends. The CDR3 runs to 14 residues. Germline CDR1 and CDR2: MDHEN and SYDVKM. The CDR3 region has the DNA TGTGCCAGCAGCCAACAGACAGAATTCTATGGCTACACCTTC. This encodes CASSQQTEFYGYTF.

This clone was seen just once. J is TRBJ1-5 and V is TRBV4-1, with D uncertain. V dropped 0 bases and J dropped 0 bases, with 12 bases sitting between them. The V gene's germline CDR1 is MGHRA and CDR2 YSYEKL. This CDR3 contains 17 residues. The CDR3 DNA is TGCGCCAGCAGCCAAGATGTTACCGGTAATAGCAATCAGCCCCAGCATTTT. Translating gives CASSQDVTGNSNQPQHF.

CDR3 sequence reads: CASSATSGSSYEQYF. The CDR3 coding sequence is TGTGCCAGCAGCGCCACTAGCGGGAGCTCCTACGAGCAGTACTTC. This chain uses TRBV9 with TRBJ2-7; 11 bases are shared with TRBD2. Trimming cost V 3 bases and J 0 bases; bases outside gene matches: 2. The CDR3 length is 15 residues. The germline gives CDR1 SGDLS, CDR2 YYNGEE.

This clone has a single count. The chain uses TRBV24-1 and TRBJ2-7; 10 nucleotides align to TRBD1. Germline V gene sequence: CDR1 KGHDR, CDR2 SFDVKD. The CDR3 covers 15 residues. The trim removed 7 bases at V and 3 bases at J, leaving 8 bases unmatched. The CDR3 nucleotides are TGTGCCACCAGACAAGGGACAGGGGATTACTACGAGCAGTACTTC. Residues: CATRQGTGDYYEQYF.

The chain combines TRBV5-1 with TRBJ2-1, with TRBD2 matching over 12 bases. Germline assignment: CDR1 SGHRS and CDR2 YFSETQ. The length of the CDR3 is 16 residues. V was pared by 5 bases and J by 4 bases, with 7 bases of the junction left unmatched. The CDR3 coding sequence is TGCGCCAGCAGGCCCTCACTAGCGGGAGGTTACAATGAGCAGTTCTTC. Its translation is CASRPSLAGGYNEQFF.

This clone has only a few counts. The chain employs TRBV25-1 and TRBJ1-1; D might be TRBD1 (6 bases). The CDR3 loop spans 15 amino acids. From germline, CDR1 is MGHDK and CDR2 SYGVNS. V was cut by 8 bases and J by 5 bases, with 21 bases left in between. The CDR3 bases are TGTGCCAGCGGAAAGGAAGGGGGGAGCAAAACTGAAGCTTTCTTT. Translation: CASGKEGGSKTEAFF.

The chain employs TRBV7-9 and TRBJ1-2; D perhaps matches TRBD1 (5 bases). Trimming took off 1 base at V and 6 bases at J, with 9 bases between the two ends. There are 13 residues in the CDR3. Per germline, CDR1 SEHNR and CDR2 FQNEAQ (reference sequence). The DNA for the CDR3 is TGTGCCAGCAGCTTAGTGGACAAGGATGGCTACACCTTC. Translating it yields CASSLVDKDGYTF.

The chain couples TRBV7-9 to TRBJ2-1, with D tentatively TRBD2 (5 bases). The CDR3 extends over 12 amino acids. Looked up from germline, CDR1 is SEHNR and CDR2 is FQNEAQ (reference sequence). V was cut by 2 bases and J by 10 bases, with 9 bases left in between. Here the CDR3 DNA reads TGTGCCAGCAGCTTATCTGAGGGAGAGCAGTTCTTC. Its translation: CASSLSEGEQFF.